This T cell receptor beta chain appears in the sequencing data of a study of cytomegalovirus exposure and HLA in healthy donors. In the PCR, 60 Vbeta and 13 Jbeta primers were used. The data were produced by immunoSEQ multiplex PCR, yet TCRdb's version contains in-frame clones alone and is incomplete. In total, the table holds around 190,000 clones. CDR1 SGDLS and CDR2 YYNGEE come from the germline V gene. Trimming removed 0 bases from V and 0 bases from J, with 18 bases in between. The length of the CDR3 is 18 residues. Sample: PBMCs. The clonotype comes from a woman in her thirties in good health and CMV-seropositive. The rearrangement links TRBV9 to TRBJ1-1, with D tentatively TRBD1 (6 bases). The CDR3 coding sequence is TGTGCCAGCAGCGTAGGAATGACCCAAACAGGGTTGAACACTGAAGCTTTCTTT. This sequence encodes CASSVGMTQTGLNTEAFF. Full variable domain (rest looked up from reference TRBV9 and TRBJ1-1): DSGVTQTPKHLITATGQRVTLRCSPRSGDLSVYWYQQSLDQGLQFLIQYYNGEERAKGNILERFSAQQFPDLHSELNLSSLELGDSALYFCASSVGMTQTGLNTEAFFGQGTRLTVV.